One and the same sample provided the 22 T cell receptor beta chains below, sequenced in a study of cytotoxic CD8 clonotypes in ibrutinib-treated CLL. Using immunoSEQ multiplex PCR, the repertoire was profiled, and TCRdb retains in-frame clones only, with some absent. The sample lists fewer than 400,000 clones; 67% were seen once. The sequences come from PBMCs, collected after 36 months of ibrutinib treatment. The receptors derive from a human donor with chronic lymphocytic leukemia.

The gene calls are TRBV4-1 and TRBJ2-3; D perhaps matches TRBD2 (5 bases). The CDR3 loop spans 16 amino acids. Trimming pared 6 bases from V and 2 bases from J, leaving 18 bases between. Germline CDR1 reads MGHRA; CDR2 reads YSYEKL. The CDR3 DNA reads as TGCGCCAGCAGGAACCTAGCCAGTTACCCCACAGATACGCAGTATTTT. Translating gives CASRNLASYPTDTQYF.

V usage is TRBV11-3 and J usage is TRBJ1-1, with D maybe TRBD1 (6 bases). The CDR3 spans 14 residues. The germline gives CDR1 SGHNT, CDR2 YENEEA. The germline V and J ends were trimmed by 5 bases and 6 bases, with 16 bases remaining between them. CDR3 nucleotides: TGTGCCAGCAGCCCCTGGACAGCTGCCGCTGAAGCTTTCTTT. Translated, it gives CASSPWTAAAEAFF. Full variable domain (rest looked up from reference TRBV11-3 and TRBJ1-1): EAGVVQSPRYKIIEKKQPVAFWCNPISGHNTLYWYLQNLGQGPELLIRYENEEAVDDSQLPKDRFSAERLKGVDSTLKIQPAELGDSAVYLCASSPWTAAAEAFFGQGTRLTVV.

CDR3 DNA: TGCGCCGAAAGGGGAGGTACAGATACGCAGTATTTT. It encodes CAERGGTDTQYF. This chain connects TRBV5-1 to TRBJ2-3, with TRBD2 as a possible D gene (6 bases). V lost 10 bases, J lost 3 bases, and 12 bases lay in between. The V gene's germline CDR1 is SGHRS and CDR2 YFSETQ. The CDR3 is made up of 12 amino acids.

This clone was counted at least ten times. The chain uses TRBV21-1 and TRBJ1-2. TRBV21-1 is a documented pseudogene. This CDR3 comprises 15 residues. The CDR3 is CASSKESAGGYGYTF. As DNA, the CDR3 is TGTGCCAGCAGCAAAGAATCGGCAGGCGGCTATGGCTACACCTTC.

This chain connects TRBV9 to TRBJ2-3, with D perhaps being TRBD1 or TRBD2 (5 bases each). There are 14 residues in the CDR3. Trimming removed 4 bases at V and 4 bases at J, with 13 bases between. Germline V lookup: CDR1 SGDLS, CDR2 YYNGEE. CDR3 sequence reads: CASSPRREPDTQYF. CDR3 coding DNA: TGTGCCAGCAGCCCCCGCAGGGAGCCAGATACGCAGTATTTT.

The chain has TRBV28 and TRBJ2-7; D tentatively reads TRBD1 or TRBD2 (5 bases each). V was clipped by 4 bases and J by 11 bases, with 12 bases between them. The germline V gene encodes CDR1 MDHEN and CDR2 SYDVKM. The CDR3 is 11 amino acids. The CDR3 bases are TGTGCCAGCAGTTCCGGGACGGTGGAGTACTTC. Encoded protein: CASSSGTVEYF.

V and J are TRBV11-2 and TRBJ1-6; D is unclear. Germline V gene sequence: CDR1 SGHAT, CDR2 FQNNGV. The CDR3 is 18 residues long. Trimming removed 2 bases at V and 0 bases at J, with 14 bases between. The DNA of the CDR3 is TGTGCCAGCAGCTTATGGGCGGGTGGAAGCTCCTATAATTCACCCCTCCACTTT. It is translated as CASSLWAGGSSYNSPLHF.

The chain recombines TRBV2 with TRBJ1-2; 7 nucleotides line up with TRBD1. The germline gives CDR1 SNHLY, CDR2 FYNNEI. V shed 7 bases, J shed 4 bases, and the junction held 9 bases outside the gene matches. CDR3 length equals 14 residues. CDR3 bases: TGTGCCAGCATGAAGACAGGGCGGATCTATGGCTACACCTTC. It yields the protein CASMKTGRIYGYTF.

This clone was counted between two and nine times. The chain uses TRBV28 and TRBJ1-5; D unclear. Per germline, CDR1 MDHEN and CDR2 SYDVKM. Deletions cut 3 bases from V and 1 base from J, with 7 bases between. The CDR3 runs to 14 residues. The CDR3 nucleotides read TGTGCCAGCAGTTTTTTGGCGAGCAATCAGCCCCAGCATTTT. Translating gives CASSFLASNQPQHF.

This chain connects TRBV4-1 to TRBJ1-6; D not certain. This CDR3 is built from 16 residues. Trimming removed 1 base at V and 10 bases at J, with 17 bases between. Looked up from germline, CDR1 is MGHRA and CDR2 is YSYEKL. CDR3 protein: CASSQAQYALASPLHF. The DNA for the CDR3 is TGCGCCAGCAGCCAAGCCCAATATGCACTGGCGTCACCCCTCCACTTT.

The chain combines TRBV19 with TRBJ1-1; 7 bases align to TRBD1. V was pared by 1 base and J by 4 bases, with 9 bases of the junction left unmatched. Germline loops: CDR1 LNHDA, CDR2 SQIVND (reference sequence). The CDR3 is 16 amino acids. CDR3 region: CASSIAHRGRTTEAFF. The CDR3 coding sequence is TGTGCCAGTAGTATAGCCCACAGGGGACGAACCACTGAAGCTTTCTTT.

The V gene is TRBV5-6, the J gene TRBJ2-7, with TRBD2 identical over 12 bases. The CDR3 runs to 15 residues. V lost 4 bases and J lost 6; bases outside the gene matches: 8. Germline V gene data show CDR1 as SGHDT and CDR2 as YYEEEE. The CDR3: CASSKLAGGLGEQYF. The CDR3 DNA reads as TGTGCCAGCAGCAAACTAGCGGGGGGTCTCGGCGAGCAGTACTTC.

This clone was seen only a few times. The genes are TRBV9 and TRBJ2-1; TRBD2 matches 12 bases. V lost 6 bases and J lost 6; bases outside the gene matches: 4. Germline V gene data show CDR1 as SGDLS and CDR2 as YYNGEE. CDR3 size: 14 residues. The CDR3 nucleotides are TGTGCCAGCACCGAGACTAGCGGGAGCAATGAGCAGTTCTTC. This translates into CASTETSGSNEQFF.

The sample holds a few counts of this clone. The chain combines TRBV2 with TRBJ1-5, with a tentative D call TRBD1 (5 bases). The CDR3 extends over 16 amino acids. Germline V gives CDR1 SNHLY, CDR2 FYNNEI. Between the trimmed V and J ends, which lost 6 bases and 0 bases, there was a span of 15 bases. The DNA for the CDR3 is TGTGCCAGCAGGGCCTTCCCAGGGATTAGCAATCAGCCCCAGCATTTT. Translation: CASRAFPGISNQPQHF.

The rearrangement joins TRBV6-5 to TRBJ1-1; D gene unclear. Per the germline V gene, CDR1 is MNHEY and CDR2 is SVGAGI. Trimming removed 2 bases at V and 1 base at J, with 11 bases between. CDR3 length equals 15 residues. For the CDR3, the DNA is TGTGCCAGCAGTTACATAGCTCCCCCGAACACTGAAGCTTTCTTT. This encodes CASSYIAPPNTEAFF.

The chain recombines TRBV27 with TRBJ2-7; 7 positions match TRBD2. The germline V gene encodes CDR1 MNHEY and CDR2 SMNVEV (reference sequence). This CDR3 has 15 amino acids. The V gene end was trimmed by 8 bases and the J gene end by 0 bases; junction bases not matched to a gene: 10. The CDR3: CASGSSGGGSYEQYF. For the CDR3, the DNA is TGTGCCAGCGGCTCTAGTGGCGGGGGCTCCTACGAGCAGTACTTC.

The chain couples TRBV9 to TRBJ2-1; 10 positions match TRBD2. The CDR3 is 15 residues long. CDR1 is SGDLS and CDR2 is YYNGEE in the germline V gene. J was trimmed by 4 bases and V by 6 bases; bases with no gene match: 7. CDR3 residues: CASTYLAGAYNEQFF. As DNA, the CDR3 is TGTGCCAGCACCTACCTAGCGGGGGCATACAATGAGCAGTTCTTC.

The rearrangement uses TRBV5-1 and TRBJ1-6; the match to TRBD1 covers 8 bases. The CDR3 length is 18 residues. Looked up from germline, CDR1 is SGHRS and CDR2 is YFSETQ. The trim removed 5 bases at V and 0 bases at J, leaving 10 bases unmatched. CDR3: CASRLGQGVSSYNSPLHF. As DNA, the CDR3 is TGCGCCAGCAGGCTAGGACAGGGAGTGAGCTCCTATAATTCACCCCTCCACTTT.

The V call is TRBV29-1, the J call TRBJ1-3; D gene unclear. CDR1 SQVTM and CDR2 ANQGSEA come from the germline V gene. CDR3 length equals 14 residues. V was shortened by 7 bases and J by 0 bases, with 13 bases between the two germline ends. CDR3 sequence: CSATTGSSGNTIYF. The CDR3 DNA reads TGCAGCGCCACTACCGGGTCCTCTGGAAACACCATATATTTT.

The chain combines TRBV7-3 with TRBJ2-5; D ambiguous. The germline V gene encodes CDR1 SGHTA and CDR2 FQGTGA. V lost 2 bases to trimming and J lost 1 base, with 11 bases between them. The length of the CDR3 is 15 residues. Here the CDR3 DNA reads TGTGCCAGCAGCTTACGTCGTAAGGGCCAAGAGACCCAGTACTTC. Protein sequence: CASSLRRKGQETQYF.

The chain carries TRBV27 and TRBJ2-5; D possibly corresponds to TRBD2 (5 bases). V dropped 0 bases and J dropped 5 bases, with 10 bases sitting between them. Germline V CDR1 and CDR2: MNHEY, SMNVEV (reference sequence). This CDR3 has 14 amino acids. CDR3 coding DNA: TGTGCCAGCAGTTTATCGAGGGCTGCGGAGACCCAGTACTTC. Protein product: CASSLSRAAETQYF.

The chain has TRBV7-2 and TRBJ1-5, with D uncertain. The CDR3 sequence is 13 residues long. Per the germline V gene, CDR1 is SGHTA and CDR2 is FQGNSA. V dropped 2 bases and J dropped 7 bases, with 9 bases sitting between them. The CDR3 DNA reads TGTGCCAGCAGCTTATTACTTGCACAGCCCCAGCATTTT. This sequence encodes CASSLLLAQPQHF.